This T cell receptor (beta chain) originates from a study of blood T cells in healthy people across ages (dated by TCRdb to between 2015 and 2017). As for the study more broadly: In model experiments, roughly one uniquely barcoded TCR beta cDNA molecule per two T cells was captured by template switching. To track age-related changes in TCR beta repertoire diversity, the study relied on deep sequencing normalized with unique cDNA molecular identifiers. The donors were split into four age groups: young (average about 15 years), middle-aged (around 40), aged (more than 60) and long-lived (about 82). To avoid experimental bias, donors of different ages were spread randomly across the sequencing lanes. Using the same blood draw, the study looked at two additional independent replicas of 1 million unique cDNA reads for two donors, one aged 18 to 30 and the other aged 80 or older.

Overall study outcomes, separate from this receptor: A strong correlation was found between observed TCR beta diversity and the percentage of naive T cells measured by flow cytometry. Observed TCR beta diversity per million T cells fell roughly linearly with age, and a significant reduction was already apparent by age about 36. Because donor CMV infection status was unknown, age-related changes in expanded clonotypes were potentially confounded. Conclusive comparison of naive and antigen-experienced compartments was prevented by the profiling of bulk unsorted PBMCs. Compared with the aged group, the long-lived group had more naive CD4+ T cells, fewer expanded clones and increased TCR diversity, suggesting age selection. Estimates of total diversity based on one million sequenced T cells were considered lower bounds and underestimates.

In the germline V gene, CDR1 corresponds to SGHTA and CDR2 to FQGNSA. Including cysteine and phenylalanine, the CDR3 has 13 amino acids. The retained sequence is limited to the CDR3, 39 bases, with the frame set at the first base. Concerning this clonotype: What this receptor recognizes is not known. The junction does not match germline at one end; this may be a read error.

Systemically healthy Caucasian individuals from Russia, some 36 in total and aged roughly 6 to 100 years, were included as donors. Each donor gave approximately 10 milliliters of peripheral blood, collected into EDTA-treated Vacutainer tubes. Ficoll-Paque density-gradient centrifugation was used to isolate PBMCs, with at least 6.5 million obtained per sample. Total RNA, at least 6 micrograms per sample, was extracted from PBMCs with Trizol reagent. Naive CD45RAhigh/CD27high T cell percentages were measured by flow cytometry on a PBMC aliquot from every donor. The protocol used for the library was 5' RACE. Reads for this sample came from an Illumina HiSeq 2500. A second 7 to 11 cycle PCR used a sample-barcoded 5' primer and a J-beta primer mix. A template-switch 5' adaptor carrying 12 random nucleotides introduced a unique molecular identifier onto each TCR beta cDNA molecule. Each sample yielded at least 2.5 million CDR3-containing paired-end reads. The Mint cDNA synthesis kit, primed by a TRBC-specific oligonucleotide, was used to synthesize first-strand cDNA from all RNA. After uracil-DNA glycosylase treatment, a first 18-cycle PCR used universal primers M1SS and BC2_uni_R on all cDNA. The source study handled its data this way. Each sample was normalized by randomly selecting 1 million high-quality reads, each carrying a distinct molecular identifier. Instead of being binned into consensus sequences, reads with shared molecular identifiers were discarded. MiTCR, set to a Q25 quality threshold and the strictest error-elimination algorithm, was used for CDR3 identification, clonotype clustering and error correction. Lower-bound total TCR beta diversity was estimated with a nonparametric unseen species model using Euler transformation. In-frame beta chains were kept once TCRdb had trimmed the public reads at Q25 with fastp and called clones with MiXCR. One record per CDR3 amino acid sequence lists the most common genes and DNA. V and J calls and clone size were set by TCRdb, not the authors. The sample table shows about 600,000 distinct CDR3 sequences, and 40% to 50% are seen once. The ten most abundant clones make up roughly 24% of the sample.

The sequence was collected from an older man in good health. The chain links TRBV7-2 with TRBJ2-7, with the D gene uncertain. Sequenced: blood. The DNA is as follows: TGTGCCGGCAGCCTCCGGGCCCTCTACGAGCAGTACTTC. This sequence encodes CAGSLRALYEQYF.